This T cell receptor beta chain was sequenced during a study of response to subunit inactivated influenza vaccine. General study findings and limits: T cells newly recruited by each seasonal influenza vaccination are few, the authors suggested.

The V gene's germline CDR1 is SGHTA and CDR2 FQGNSA. The length of the CDR3 is 14 residues. V lost 1 base to trimming and J lost 3 bases, with 7 bases between them. TCRdb reprocessed the RT-PCR reads via MiXCR and lists one record per CDR3 protein. In the table there are approximately 530,000 distinct CDR3 sequences, roughly 13% of which are singletons. The sample holds a few counts of this clonotype. Its antigen is not identified. The chain is built from TRBV7-2 and TRBJ2-1; D possibly corresponds to TRBD2 (5 bases). The TCR was taken from a middle-aged man who received an inactivated influenza vaccine. This specimen consisted of PBMCs from blood, obtained 40 to 50 days after vaccination. The CDR3 DNA sequence: TGTGCCAGCAGCTTAGGGGGAGTCTACAATGAGCAGTTCTTC. It translates to CASSLGGVYNEQFF.